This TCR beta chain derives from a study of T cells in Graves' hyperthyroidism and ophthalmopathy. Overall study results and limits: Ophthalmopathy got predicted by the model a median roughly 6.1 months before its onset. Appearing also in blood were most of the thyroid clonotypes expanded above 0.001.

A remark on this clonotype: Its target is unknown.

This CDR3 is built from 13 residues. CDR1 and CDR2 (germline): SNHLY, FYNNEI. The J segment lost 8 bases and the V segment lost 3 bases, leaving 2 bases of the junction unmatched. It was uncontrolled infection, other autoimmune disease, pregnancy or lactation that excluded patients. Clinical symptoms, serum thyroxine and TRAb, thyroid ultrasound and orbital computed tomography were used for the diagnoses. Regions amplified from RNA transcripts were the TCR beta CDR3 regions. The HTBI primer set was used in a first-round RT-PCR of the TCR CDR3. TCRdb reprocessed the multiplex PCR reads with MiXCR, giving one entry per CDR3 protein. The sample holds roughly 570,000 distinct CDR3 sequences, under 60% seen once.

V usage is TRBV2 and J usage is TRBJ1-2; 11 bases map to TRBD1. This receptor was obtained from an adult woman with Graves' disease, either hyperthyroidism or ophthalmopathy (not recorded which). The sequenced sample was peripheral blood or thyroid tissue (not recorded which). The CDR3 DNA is TGTGCCAGCAGTGAGGACAGGGGGCTGGGCTACACCTTC. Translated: CASSEDRGLGYTF. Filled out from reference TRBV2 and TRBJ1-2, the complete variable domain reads EPEVTQTPSHQVTQMGQEVILRCVPISNHLYFYWYRQILGQKVEFLVSFYNNEISEKSEIFDDQFSVERPDGSNFTLKIRSTKLEDSAMYFCASSEDRGLGYTFGSGTRLTVV.